This entry lists 30 T cell receptor beta chains sequenced from one sample in a study of cytomegalovirus exposure and HLA in healthy donors. With 60 Vbeta and 13 Jbeta primers, the PCR was carried out. Sequencing was performed with immunoSEQ multiplex PCR; in TCRdb, only in-frame clones are kept and a portion is missing. In the table there are about 100,000 clones, 65% to 85% of which are singletons. Sequences were obtained from PBMCs. The source is a man under 40 in good health and CMV-seronegative.

The chain has TRBV5-1 and TRBJ1-2, with a possible D match to TRBD1 (5 bases). Trimming shortened V by 0 bases and J by 6 bases, and 9 bases separated the two germline ends. Germline V gives CDR1 SGHRS, CDR2 YFSETQ. The CDR3 covers 13 residues. CDR3 sequence: CASSLDSRDGYTF. CDR3 bases: TGCGCCAGCAGCTTGGATTCCAGGGATGGCTACACCTTC.

This clone has just a few counts. The rearrangement uses TRBV27 and TRBJ1-4, with a weak D call TRBD1 (6 bases). Trimming stripped 5 bases from V and 7 bases from J, with 14 bases between. Per germline, CDR1 MNHEY and CDR2 SMNVEV (reference sequence). CDR3 size: 14 residues. For the CDR3, the DNA is TGTGCCAGCAGTGTCTGGGGGCAAGGTGAAAAACTGTTTTTT. It translates to CASSVWGQGEKLFF.

Turning to this clone: The CDR3 carries no conserved terminal phenylalanine or tryptophan, so it likely arises from a read error. The DNA is left out, because the CDR3 cannot be placed on it with certainty; the CDR3 is given as TCRdb lists it. V gene TRBV13 combines with J gene TRBJ1-3; TRBD1 reflects the table's D call only, with no check against the DNA. Germline V gene data show CDR1 as PRHDT and CDR2 as FYEKMQ (reference sequence). Including both end residues, the CDR3 is 13 amino acids long. The CDR3 region is CASSLERTGYLYV.

The rearrangement joins TRBV28 to TRBJ2-7; TRBD1 matches at 10 bases. Germline trimming cut 6 bases from V and 6 bases from J; bases unmatched to any gene: 5. CDR3 length: 13 amino acids. The germline V gene encodes CDR1 MDHEN and CDR2 SYDVKM. CDR3 residues: CASRLTGGGEQYF. The DNA for the CDR3 is TGTGCCAGCAGGCTGACAGGGGGCGGCGAGCAGTACTTC.

This clone was detected only a few times. The gene calls are TRBV28 and TRBJ1-6; 7 positions agree with TRBD1. The CDR3 runs to 14 residues. The V gene end was trimmed by 6 bases and the J gene end by 8 bases; junction bases not matched to a gene: 7. Germline CDR1 reads MDHEN; CDR2 reads SYDVKM. Written as DNA, the CDR3 is TGTGCCAGCAGGGCGGGACAGTTTTATTCACCCCTCCACTTT. Protein sequence: CASRAGQFYSPLHF.

V usage is TRBV2 and J usage is TRBJ2-7; D may be TRBD2 (6 bases). Per the germline V gene, CDR1 is SNHLY and CDR2 is FYNNEI. The CDR3 has 12 amino acids. The germline V and J ends were trimmed by 3 bases and 6 bases, with 9 bases remaining between them. In DNA, the CDR3 is TGTGCCAGCAGTGATTGGGACTCCGAGCAGTACTTC. It yields the protein CASSDWDSEQYF.

This sequence joins TRBV5-4 and TRBJ2-2, with D maybe TRBD1 (6 bases). V lost 4 bases and J lost 6, with 10 bases in between. Germline CDR1 and CDR2: SGHNT and YYREEE (reference sequence). CDR3 length equals 13 residues. This chain's CDR3 is CASSTRGSGELFF. The CDR3 DNA reads TGTGCCAGCAGCACCAGGGGATCCGGGGAGCTGTTTTTT.

V gene TRBV9 combines with J gene TRBJ2-5; TRBD2 is a possible D gene (6 bases). The CDR3 spans 14 residues. CDR1 and CDR2 from the germline V gene are SGDLS and YYNGEE. V lost 4 bases, J lost 1 base, and 11 bases lay in between. The CDR3 loop reads CASSPSGGQETQYF. The CDR3 bases are TGTGCCAGCAGCCCGTCCGGGGGCCAAGAGACCCAGTACTTC. Combining the CDR3 with reference TRBV9 and TRBJ2-5 gives the whole variable domain DSGVTQTPKHLITATGQRVTLRCSPRSGDLSVYWYQQSLDQGLQFLIQYYNGEERAKGNILERFSAQQFPDLHSELNLSSLELGDSALYFCASSPSGGQETQYFGPGTRLLVL.

The V and J genes are TRBV11-2 and TRBJ1-2; D is undetermined. CDR3 length: 14 amino acids. V was shortened by 3 bases and J by 4 bases, with 12 bases between the two germline ends. Germline V CDR1 and CDR2: SGHAT, FQNNGV. This chain's CDR3 is CASSFGVPSYGYTF. The CDR3 DNA follows: TGTGCCAGCAGCTTCGGGGTGCCTAGCTATGGCTACACCTTC.

This clone appeared a few times. V usage is TRBV19 and J usage is TRBJ1-1; TRBD1 might be the D (6 bases). The germline V gene has CDR1 LNHDA and CDR2 SQIVND (reference sequence). Trimming left V 6 bases short and J 4 bases short, with 18 bases between. CDR3 length: 15 amino acids. The DNA for the CDR3 is TGTGCCAGTAGGAGGGGGGGGGCGAAGCTCACTGAAGCTTTCTTT. Protein product: CASRRGGAKLTEAFF.

This sequence joins TRBV7-3 and TRBJ2-2, with 8 bases identical to TRBD2. Germline values: CDR1 SGHTA, CDR2 FQGTGA. The CDR3 length is 14 residues. The V gene end was trimmed by 5 bases and the J gene end by 6 bases; junction bases not matched to a gene: 5. CDR3 residues: CASSPRGGPGELFF. The CDR3 DNA reads TGTGCCAGCAGCCCTCGGGGGGGCCCCGGGGAGCTGTTTTTT.

V and J are TRBV28 and TRBJ1-1, with a tentative D call TRBD1 (6 bases). This CDR3 has 14 amino acids. Trimming cost V 8 bases and J 2 bases, with 15 bases left between them. Per the germline V gene, CDR1 is MDHEN and CDR2 is SYDVKM. The CDR3 region has the DNA TGTGCCAGCGCGTCGGACAGAGTTAACACTGAAGCTTTCTTT. This translates into CASASDRVNTEAFF.

The chain carries TRBV28 and TRBJ1-1; D is possibly TRBD1 (5 bases). CDR1 MDHEN and CDR2 SYDVKM come from the germline V gene. The V end was cut by 4 bases, the J end by 5 bases, with 20 bases between. The CDR3 length is 16 residues. The CDR3 DNA reads as TGTGCCAGCAGTTCCGCAATGGCAGGGCGAGTTACTGAAGCTTTCTTT. Residues: CASSSAMAGRVTEAFF.

V and J are TRBV7-6 and TRBJ1-5, with a weak D call TRBD1 (5 bases). V dropped 1 base and J dropped 10 bases, with 11 bases sitting between them. Germline assignment: CDR1 SGHVS and CDR2 FNYEAQ. The CDR3 runs to 13 residues. The CDR3 sequence: CASSLGQQTPQHF. The CDR3 nucleotides are TGTGCCAGCAGCTTAGGACAGCAGACTCCCCAGCATTTT.

The CDR3 DNA follows: TGCGCCAGCAGCCAGTCGTTCGGACAGGGATTGAACACTGAAGCTTTCTTT. Translation: CASSQSFGQGLNTEAFF. The V call is TRBV4-1, the J call TRBJ1-1, with 8 bases aligning to TRBD1. The CDR3 is 17 residues long. CDR1 is MGHRA and CDR2 is YSYEKL in the germline V gene. V was pared by 3 bases and J by 0 bases, with 9 bases of the junction left unmatched.

This clone has just one count. J is TRBJ2-7 and V is TRBV6-1; TRBD1 agrees at 11 bases. V was pared by 2 bases and J by 4 bases, with 4 bases of the junction left unmatched. Germline CDR1 reads MNHNS; CDR2 reads SASEGT. This CDR3 comprises 15 residues. The DNA of the CDR3 is TGTGCCAGCAGTGAACGGACAGGGGGCATGTACGAGCAGTACTTC. Protein: CASSERTGGMYEQYF.

The chain links TRBV6-5 to TRBJ1-2; D is possibly TRBD1 (6 bases). Germline V gene lookup returns CDR1 MNHEY and CDR2 SVGAGI. V was pared by 2 bases and J by 5 bases, with 15 bases between. The CDR3 is 15 residues long. The CDR3 is CASSYRTALNYGYTF. CDR3 nucleotide sequence: TGTGCCAGCAGTTACCGGACAGCTTTGAATTATGGCTACACCTTC.

V gene TRBV28 combines with J gene TRBJ1-4, with D possibly being TRBD1 (6 bases). V shed 7 bases and J shed 3 bases, with 18 bases lying between them. The CDR3 is made up of 16 amino acids. Germline-derived CDR1 and CDR2 are MDHEN and SYDVKM. In nucleotides, the CDR3 is TGTGCCAGCACCTGGGGGGGGGCACGCGCTAATGAAAAACTGTTTTTT. It translates to CASTWGGARANEKLFF.

In nucleotides, the CDR3 is TGTGCCAGCAGCTCTGACAGATTCTCTGGAAACACCATATATTTT. Translating it yields CASSSDRFSGNTIYF. This chain connects TRBV6-5 to TRBJ1-3; TRBD1 is a possible D gene (5 bases). This CDR3 contains 15 residues. Deletions cut 6 bases from V and 0 bases from J, with 12 bases between. From germline, CDR1 is MNHEY and CDR2 SVGAGI.

V and J are TRBV7-3 and TRBJ2-3; the D gene is possibly TRBD2 (5 bases). V was cut by 5 bases and J by 3 bases, with 15 bases left in between. The CDR3 is 15 residues long. CDR1 SGHTA and CDR2 FQGTGA come from the germline V gene. The CDR3 DNA is TGTGCCAGCAGCCGAGGGCCCACGCAGACAGATACGCAGTATTTT. This sequence encodes CASSRGPTQTDTQYF. Full variable domain (outside the CDR3, taken from reference TRBV7-3 and TRBJ2-3): GAGVSQTPSNKVTEKGKYVELRCDPISGHTALYWYRQSLGQGPEFLIYFQGTGAADDSGLPNDRFFAVRPEGSVSTLKIQRTERGDSAVYLCASSRGPTQTDTQYFGPGTRLTVL.

The rearrangement links TRBV25-1 to TRBJ1-1; the match to TRBD1 covers 8 bases. Germline loops: CDR1 MGHDK, CDR2 SYGVNS. The V and J ends lost 5 bases and 6 bases, in that order; junction bases with no gene match: 2. The CDR3 covers 12 residues. CDR3: CASSRTGPEAFF. The CDR3 nucleotides read TGTGCCAGCAGTCGGACAGGGCCTGAAGCTTTCTTT.

This clone was found once. The rearrangement uses TRBV6-5 and TRBJ1-6; D is undetermined. The CDR3 spans 13 residues. Germline V gene sequence: CDR1 MNHEY, CDR2 SVGAGI. V shed 5 bases and J shed 8 bases, with 10 bases lying between them. CDR3: CASSNSLYSPLHF. The CDR3, as DNA: TGTGCCAGCAGTAATTCGTTATATTCACCCCTCCACTTT.

V gene TRBV4-1 combines with J gene TRBJ2-5; 10 nucleotides match TRBD2. CDR3 length equals 15 residues. Germline V lookup: CDR1 MGHRA, CDR2 YSYEKL. The trim removed 3 bases at V and 5 bases at J, leaving 6 bases unmatched. The CDR3 bases are TGCGCCAGCAGCCACCTCCTAGCGGGGGTGGAGACCCAGTACTTC. Its protein product is CASSHLLAGVETQYF.

The J gene is TRBJ1-1, the V gene TRBV28; D call uncertain. Trimming cost V 7 bases and J 2 bases, with 8 bases left between them. The CDR3 spans 12 residues. From germline, CDR1 is MDHEN and CDR2 SYDVKM. In DNA form, the CDR3 reads TGTGCCAGCATCACTGCCAACACTGAAGCTTTCTTT. This translates into CASITANTEAFF.

The chain recombines TRBV7-3 with TRBJ1-6; 7 nucleotides line up with TRBD1. This CDR3 contains 15 residues. Germline loops: CDR1 SGHTA, CDR2 FQGTGA. V lost 5 bases and J lost 10; bases outside the gene matches: 11. This chain's CDR3 is CASSPGQQPGSPLHF. In DNA form, the CDR3 reads TGTGCCAGCAGCCCGGGACAGCAGCCCGGATCACCCCTCCACTTT.

The rearrangement links TRBV28 to TRBJ2-2, with D possibly TRBD2 on 6 matching bases. The V end was cut by 7 bases, the J end by 1 base, with 10 bases between. The CDR3 is made up of 14 amino acids. Germline CDR1 MDHEN, CDR2 SYDVKM. CDR3 nucleotide sequence: TGTGCCAGCATGGAGGGCGGGAACACCGGGGAGCTGTTTTTT. Translation gives CASMEGGNTGELFF.

The chain employs TRBV9 and TRBJ2-5, with a tentative D call TRBD2 (6 bases). V was cut by 4 bases and J by 5 bases, with 15 bases left in between. Germline CDR1 and CDR2: SGDLS and YYNGEE. This CDR3 spans 14 amino acids. The CDR3 sequence: CASSPPGGGETQYF. The CDR3 DNA sequence: TGTGCCAGCAGCCCCCCGGGTGGGGGGGAGACCCAGTACTTC.

V and J are TRBV29-1 and TRBJ1-1; weak D call: TRBD1 (5 bases). V was trimmed by 7 bases and J by 0 bases, leaving 21 bases between them. Germline loops: CDR1 SQVTM, CDR2 ANQGSEA. This CDR3 region has 16 residues. CDR3 loop: CSAGGGKGQLNTEAFF. CDR3 coding DNA: TGCAGCGCCGGGGGAGGGAAAGGGCAGCTGAACACTGAAGCTTTCTTT.

The rearrangement joins TRBV12-5 to TRBJ1-1, with TRBD1 identical over 9 bases. CDR3 size: 15 residues. The V gene's germline CDR1 is LGHNT and CDR2 FRNRAP. The V and J ends lost 6 bases and 3 bases, in that order; junction bases with no gene match: 8. The CDR3 nucleotides read TGTGCTAGTGGGACTGAACAGGGGGCGTACACTGAAGCTTTCTTT. It is translated as CASGTEQGAYTEAFF.

The chain joins TRBV5-1 to TRBJ2-7, with 10 bases that match TRBD2. The V segment lost 4 bases and the J segment 1 base; nucleotides outside the gene matches: 2. Germline V CDR1 and CDR2: SGHRS, YFSETQ. CDR3 length: 14 amino acids. The CDR3 region is CASSLSGGSYEQYF. The DNA of the CDR3 is TGCGCCAGCAGCCTTAGCGGGGGGTCCTACGAGCAGTACTTC.